This TCR beta chain is drawn from a study of vaccination and CD4 T cells after COVID-19. As concerns this clonotype: As yet, its antigen is unknown. An end of the junction does not agree with germline; a read error may underlie this.

Cultured CD4+ T-cell DNA underwent Oncomine TCR Beta short-read sequencing. Researchers extracted genomic DNA from CD4+ T cells that had been cultured. TCRdb reanalysed the PCR reads using MiXCR and keeps one entry per CDR3 protein. The data hold 10,000 or so distinct CDR3 sequences, with 34% observed a single time. Regarding treatment: approximately 11-day PBMC culture with coronavirus spike peptide pools or control peptides (ViraFEST assay). Harvesting of the unexposed donor's CD4+ T cells predated the COVID-19 pandemic (2011-2018). The CDR3 covers 14 residues. Germline loops: CDR1 MNHEY, CDR2 SMNVEV (reference sequence).

The specimen sequenced was CD4+ T cells from blood, cultured in vitro. V is TRBV27 and J is TRBJ2-5; 8 bases align to TRBD2. The TCR sequence derives from a human donor in good health. Here the CDR3 DNA reads TGTGCCATCAGTTTATACGGGGGGGGAGAGACCCAGTACTTC. Protein sequence: CAISLYGGGETQYF.